Detailed here is one TCR beta chain. RNA, once extracted, was reverse transcribed into cDNA for use as the sequencing template. Sequencing used immunoSEQ multiplex PCR; TCRdb keeps in-frame clones, though not all of them. The data show over 120,000 clones, around 60% seen once. The sample comes from a study of CD8+ T cells in alopecia areata. Across the whole study: Patients received oral tofacitinib, 5 to 10 mg twice daily, for moderate-to-severe alopecia areata. A 6-month off-drug phase came after tofacitinib, which had lasted 6 to 18 months.

Germline V gene data show CDR1 as SGHTA and CDR2 as FQGNSA. The CDR3 loop spans 17 amino acids. V lost 5 bases and J lost 2; bases outside the gene matches: 8. V is TRBV7-2 and J is TRBJ2-6; 8 bases match TRBD1. The clonotype originates from a human donor with alopecia areata. Sequenced material: CD4+ T cells sorted from blood, taken at week 0. CDR3 sequence: CASSPGQARPGANVLTF. The CDR3 DNA follows: TGTGCCAGCAGCCCGGGACAGGCGAGACCTGGGGCCAACGTCCTGACTTTC.